Below are 32 T cell receptor beta chains sequenced from a single sample in a study of blood T cell repertoires in COVID-19. Profiling relied on immunoSEQ multiplex PCR, and the TCRdb table lists in-frame clones only, not all of them. The table has 45,000 to 55,000 clones, around 84% seen once; the top ten hold about 2.7%. The sample taken for sequencing was peripheral blood. The receptor source for this set is a man aged 45 to 65 with acute or convalescent COVID-19.

V gene TRBV11-1 combines with J gene TRBJ2-2; tentatively, D is TRBD1 (5 bases). CDR3 size: 14 residues. From germline, CDR1 is SGHAT and CDR2 FQDESV (reference sequence). Trimming pared 4 bases from V and 1 base from J, leaving 7 bases between. The CDR3 coding sequence is TGTGCCAGCAGCTCTCAGGGGAACACCGGGGAGCTGTTTTTT. This translates into CASSSQGNTGELFF.

In its sample, this clone was seen once. The chain combines TRBV7-3 with TRBJ1-1; no clear D gene. Germline CDR1 reads SGHTA; CDR2 reads FQGTGA. Trimming removed 9 bases at V and 1 base at J, with 12 bases between. CDR3 length: 13 residues. CDR3 amino acids: CASSINGNTEAFF. The DNA of the CDR3 is TGTGCCAGTTCTATTAATGGGAACACTGAAGCTTTCTTT. The full variable domain, with the rest looked up from reference TRBV7-3 and TRBJ1-1, is GAGVSQTPSNKVTEKGKYVELRCDPISGHTALYWYRQSLGQGPEFLIYFQGTGAADDSGLPNDRFFAVRPEGSVSTLKIQRTERGDSAVYLCASSINGNTEAFFGQGTRLTVV.

The CDR3 region has the DNA TGTGCCAGCAGTCCCCACGCTTCGACCTTCATATGGGGGCAGGGGGGCACTGAAGCTTTCTTT. It codes for CASSPHASTFIWGQGGTEAFF. This chain links TRBV6-6 with TRBJ1-1, with 7 bases that match TRBD1. V lost 5 bases to trimming and J lost 4 bases; unmatched junction nucleotides: 28. The length of the CDR3 is 21 residues. Germline V gene sequence: CDR1 MNHNY, CDR2 SVGAGI (reference sequence).

The chain has TRBV12-5 and TRBJ2-1; 7 bases fit TRBD1. The CDR3 consists of 14 residues. With V trimmed by 7 bases and J by 12 bases, 15 bases remained unmatched. CDR1 LGHNT and CDR2 FRNRAP come from the germline V gene. The CDR3 is CASAPRGSPGGQFF. The CDR3 DNA reads TGTGCTAGTGCCCCCCGGGGCTCTCCAGGGGGGCAGTTCTTC. Filled out from reference TRBV12-5 and TRBJ2-1, the complete variable domain reads DARVTQTPRHKVTEMGQEVTMRCQPILGHNTVFWYRQTMMQGLELLAYFRNRAPLDDSGMPKDRFSAEMPDATLATLKIQPSEPRDSAVYFCASAPRGSPGGQFFGPGTRLTVL.

The gene calls are TRBV7-9 and TRBJ2-5; D unresolved. Trimming took off 4 bases at V and 1 base at J, with 7 bases between the two ends. From germline, CDR1 is SEHNR and CDR2 FQNEAQ (reference sequence). This CDR3 is 13 amino acids long. The CDR3 DNA sequence: TGTGCCAGCAGCTCCGTTAGCCAAGAGACCCAGTACTTC. Amino acid sequence: CASSSVSQETQYF.

The chain joins TRBV10-3 to TRBJ2-5, with 7 bases identical to TRBD1. The CDR3 extends over 18 amino acids. V dropped 7 bases and J dropped 3; count of bases not matched to a gene: 20. CDR1 is ENHRY, CDR2 SYGVKD, per germline. The CDR3 DNA follows: TGTGCCATCAAAGTAACGGTGGAGAACGCCGGGACAGAAGAGACCCAGTACTTC. Protein product: CAIKVTVENAGTEETQYF.

This sequence joins TRBV13 and TRBJ2-2, with 13 bases that match TRBD2. The junction had 6 bases not matched to a gene; V was cut back by 5 bases and J by 3 bases. This CDR3 spans 17 amino acids. CDR1 is PRHDT, CDR2 FYEKMQ, per germline (reference sequence). Here the CDR3 reads CASSPRTSGRYTGELFF. As DNA, the CDR3 is TGTGCCAGCAGCCCGCGGACTAGCGGGAGATACACCGGGGAGCTGTTTTTT.

The chain uses TRBV13 and TRBJ2-7; 9 bases match TRBD1. Per the germline V gene, CDR1 is PRHDT and CDR2 is FYEKMQ (reference sequence). The trim removed 5 bases at V and 0 bases at J, leaving 5 bases unmatched. This CDR3 contains 15 residues. The CDR3, as DNA: TGTGCCAGCAGCACCTGGGACAGGGACTCCTACGAGCAGTACTTC. This translates into CASSTWDRDSYEQYF.

The rearrangement uses TRBV10-1 and TRBJ2-7; 10 nucleotides match TRBD2. V trimming: 6 bases; J trimming: 12 bases; junction bases outside the gene matches: 14. The CDR3 sequence is 14 residues long. CDR1 WNHNN and CDR2 SYGVQD come from the germline V gene (reference sequence). The CDR3 here is CASSEGTSARRAYF. For the CDR3, the DNA is TGCGCCAGCAGCGAGGGGACTAGCGCGCGACGGGCGTACTTC.

The V gene is TRBV5-1, the J gene TRBJ2-7, with 10 bases lining up with TRBD1. The CDR3 has 15 amino acids. The V gene's germline CDR1 is SGHRS and CDR2 YFSETQ. V trimming: 2 bases; J trimming: 0 bases; junction bases outside the gene matches: 2. In DNA form, the CDR3 reads TGCGCCAGCAGCTTCTGGGACAGGGGCTCCTACGAGCAGTACTTC. Protein sequence: CASSFWDRGSYEQYF.

This clone was recorded only once. V is TRBV2 and J is TRBJ1-2; 9 bases agree with TRBD1. CDR1 and CDR2 from the germline V gene are SNHLY and FYNNEI. The V and J ends lost 2 bases and 7 bases, in that order; junction bases with no gene match: 11. The CDR3 spans 16 residues. The CDR3 sequence: CASSEFGQGFRAGYTF. The CDR3 nucleotides read TGTGCCAGCAGTGAATTTGGACAGGGGTTCCGGGCTGGCTACACCTTC.

CDR3 nucleotides: TGTGCCAGCTGGACACAGAACACCGGGGAGCTGTTTTTT. Translated, it gives CASWTQNTGELFF. The gene calls are TRBV6-5 and TRBJ2-2; maybe TRBD1 (5 bases). The CDR3 totals 13 residues. Trimming left V 8 bases short and J 1 base short, with 8 bases between. The germline gives CDR1 MNHEY, CDR2 SVGAGI.

The chain uses TRBV25-1 and TRBJ2-7, with 8 bases matching TRBD1. CDR1 MGHDK and CDR2 SYGVNS come from the germline V gene. The CDR3 spans 13 residues. With V trimmed by 6 bases and J by 2 bases, 3 bases remained unmatched. The CDR3 DNA reads TGTGCCAGCAGCTGGGACAGGCCCTACGAGCAGTACTTC. This sequence encodes CASSWDRPYEQYF.

The chain is built from TRBV24-1 and TRBJ2-3, with TRBD2 identical over 14 bases. V was pared by 4 bases and J by 5 bases, with 4 bases of the junction left unmatched. The V gene's germline CDR1 is KGHDR and CDR2 SFDVKD. This CDR3 is built from 16 residues. The CDR3 here is CATSETSGRAQDTQYF. CDR3 nucleotide sequence: TGTGCCACCAGTGAGACTAGCGGGAGGGCCCAAGATACGCAGTATTTT.

The chain links TRBV2 to TRBJ1-1, with TRBD1 matching 10 bases. This CDR3 spans 16 amino acids. The germline CDR1 and CDR2 sequences are SNHLY and FYNNEI. The V segment lost 4 bases and the J segment 2 bases; nucleotides outside the gene matches: 7. CDR3 residues: CASSVRDRGYNTEAFF. For the CDR3, the DNA is TGTGCCAGCAGTGTCCGGGACAGGGGCTATAACACTGAAGCTTTCTTT.

The CDR3 sequence: CASSQTEDYEQYF. In DNA form, the CDR3 reads TGCGCCAGCAGCCAGACCGAGGACTACGAGCAGTACTTC. The chain has TRBV4-1 and TRBJ2-7; D unresolved. The germline CDR1 and CDR2 sequences are MGHRA and YSYEKL. Trimming shortened V by 3 bases and J by 3 bases, and 9 bases separated the two germline ends. The CDR3 is 13 residues long.

CDR3 coding DNA: TGTGCCAGCAGCCCGGGACAGGGAAAGCCCCAGCATTTT. Protein product: CASSPGQGKPQHF. The chain carries TRBV6-5 and TRBJ1-5; 9 bases agree with TRBD1. CDR1 is MNHEY, CDR2 SVGAGI, per germline. CDR3 length: 13 residues. V lost 6 bases to trimming and J lost 8 bases; unmatched junction nucleotides: 5.

The rearrangement joins TRBV11-2 to TRBJ1-1; maybe TRBD1 (5 bases). Trimming removed 0 bases from V and 3 bases from J, with 20 bases in between. CDR1 and CDR2 (germline): SGHAT, FQNNGV. The length of the CDR3 is 18 residues. The CDR3 loop is CASSLDGLIGAMDTEAFF. CDR3 in DNA: TGTGCCAGCAGCTTAGATGGTTTAATAGGGGCAATGGACACTGAAGCTTTCTTT.

The V and J genes are TRBV4-2 and TRBJ2-7, with 10 bases matching TRBD1. Trimming removed 4 bases from V and 4 bases from J; junction bases left unmatched: 7. The CDR3 has 15 amino acids. Germline CDR1 reads LGHNA; CDR2 reads YNFKEQ. CDR3 amino acids: CASSPWTGGAYEQYF. Written as DNA, the CDR3 is TGTGCCAGCAGCCCCTGGACAGGGGGAGCTTACGAGCAGTACTTC.

The gene calls are TRBV5-1 and TRBJ2-1, with 10 bases that match TRBD1. V lost 4 bases and J lost 7; bases outside the gene matches: 8. The CDR3 runs 15 residues. From germline, CDR1 is SGHRS and CDR2 YFSETQ. CDR3 DNA: TGCGCCAGCAGCCTTGGACAGGGGGTGGGGAATGAGCAGTTCTTC. Translated, it gives CASSLGQGVGNEQFF.

The chain joins TRBV2 to TRBJ1-2; perhaps TRBD1 as D (5 bases). V lost 8 bases, J lost 3 bases, and 16 bases lay in between. Germline-derived CDR1 and CDR2 are SNHLY and FYNNEI. This CDR3 comprises 14 residues. The CDR3 DNA sequence: TGTGCCAGCTCCAAAACGGGGGGGGACTATGGCTACACCTTC. Encoded protein: CASSKTGGDYGYTF.

This clone was detected only a few times. CDR3 DNA: TGTGCCAGCTCACCGGATACGGACGGACACGGCTACACCTTC. It specifies CASSPDTDGHGYTF. This chain uses TRBV18 with TRBJ1-2, with D perhaps matching TRBD1 (5 bases). CDR3 length: 14 residues. Germline V lookup: CDR1 KGHSH, CDR2 LQKENI. V was trimmed by 3 bases and J by 8 bases, leaving 16 bases between them.

The chain couples TRBV7-3 to TRBJ2-3; D gene uncertain. Germline CDR1 reads SGHTA; CDR2 reads FQGTGA. There are 17 residues in the CDR3. The ends were cut back, 1 base at V and 2 bases at J, with 16 bases in the middle. CDR3 sequence reads: CASSLIGRASYTDTQYF. In DNA form, the CDR3 reads TGTGCCAGCAGCTTAATAGGCAGAGCGAGTTACACAGATACGCAGTATTTT.

The CDR3 DNA reads TGCGCCAGCAGCCGCCTGGGACTAGCGGGGGGGCAAGAGACCCAGTACTTC. Amino acids: CASSRLGLAGGQETQYF. The chain carries TRBV4-1 and TRBJ2-5; 16 bases are a match to TRBD2. The CDR3 runs to 17 residues. The germline gives CDR1 MGHRA, CDR2 YSYEKL. The V segment lost 4 bases and the J segment 2 bases; nucleotides outside the gene matches: 4.

The chain uses TRBV24-1 and TRBJ2-2, with a possible D match to TRBD1 (6 bases). Germline V gene data show CDR1 as KGHDR and CDR2 as SFDVKD. The CDR3 sequence is 15 residues long. The V end lost 4 bases, the J end lost 8 bases, and 16 bases lay between the germline ends. The CDR3 DNA follows: TGTGCCACCAGTGACCCCGGACAGCCCCATGGGGAGCTGTTTTTT. This encodes CATSDPGQPHGELFF.

The chain is built from TRBV7-8 and TRBJ1-5; 7 bases are a match to TRBD1. This CDR3 is built from 16 residues. Germline CDR1 is SGHVS and CDR2 is FQNEAQ. V dropped 4 bases and J dropped 1; count of bases not matched to a gene: 7. CDR3 nucleotides: TGTGCCAGCAGCTACACAGGGGTGAGGAGCAATCAGCCCCAGCATTTT. Encoded protein: CASSYTGVRSNQPQHF.

The chain joins TRBV4-1 to TRBJ1-4, with D possibly being TRBD1 (6 bases). Germline loops: CDR1 MGHRA, CDR2 YSYEKL. The length of the CDR3 is 16 residues. V was pared by 0 bases and J by 5 bases, with 13 bases between. CDR3 residues: CASSQDPQGMNEKLFF. As DNA, the CDR3 is TGCGCCAGCAGCCAAGATCCCCAGGGGATGAATGAAAAACTGTTTTTT.

The table lists this clone with a count of one. This chain uses TRBV7-8 with TRBJ2-5, with D tentatively TRBD2 (6 bases). V shed 0 bases and J shed 5 bases, with 10 bases lying between them. The length of the CDR3 is 14 residues. CDR1 is SGHVS, CDR2 FQNEAQ, per germline. DNA for the CDR3: TGTGCCAGCAGCTTAGCGGAGGGGAGGGAGACCCAGTACTTC. As protein: CASSLAEGRETQYF.

The chain joins TRBV3-1 (or the pseudogene TRBV3-2) to TRBJ2-1; the match to TRBD2 covers 9 bases. The CDR3 is 15 residues long. After removal of 1 base from V and 8 bases from J, the junction contained 6 bases not matched to a gene. CDR1 is LGHDT, CDR2 YNNKEL, per germline (reference sequence). The CDR3 bases are TGTGCCAGCAGCCAAGTTGGCGGGAGGGCCGATGAGCAGTTCTTC. Amino acid sequence: CASSQVGGRADEQFF.

This sequence joins TRBV13 and TRBJ1-5; 7 nucleotides agree with TRBD1. The germline gives CDR1 PRHDT, CDR2 FYEKMQ (reference sequence). This CDR3 contains 14 residues. Trimming took 5 bases from V and 5 from J; bases not matched to a gene: 6. In DNA, the CDR3 is TGTGCCAGCAGCCTCGGACAGGTTTATCAGCCCCAGCATTTT. Encoded protein: CASSLGQVYQPQHF.

In the case of this clone: In the same sample, other DNA sequences code for this CDR3. The DNA of the CDR3 is TGTGCCAGCAGCTCCCGGACAGGGGGGAATTCACCCCTCCACTTT. The encoded protein is CASSSRTGGNSPLHF. The chain joins TRBV7-3 to TRBJ1-6; 10 nucleotides align to TRBD1. Unmatched junction bases numbered 4, after V lost 4 bases and J lost 7 bases. The CDR3 covers 15 residues. Germline CDR1 SGHTA, CDR2 FQGTGA.

The gene calls are TRBV30 and TRBJ2-7, with a tentative D call TRBD2 (5 bases). Deletions cut 3 bases from V and 2 bases from J, with 17 bases between. Germline CDR1 is GTSNPN and CDR2 is SVGIG (reference sequence). This CDR3 contains 15 residues. The CDR3 reads CAWRVSGKTTYEQYF. As DNA, the CDR3 is TGTGCCTGGAGGGTCTCGGGGAAAACGACCTACGAGCAGTACTTC.